Presented here are 32 T cell receptor beta chains from one specimen sequenced in a study of blood T cell repertoires in COVID-19. Only in-frame clones appear in the TCRdb table, and some are missing; sequencing was by immunoSEQ multiplex PCR. The sample shows around 98,000 clones, 65% to 90% of them seen only once. The material sequenced was peripheral blood. The receptors shown here come from a man between 70 and 80 years old with active or convalescent COVID-19.

This clone was counted once. The chain carries TRBV2 and TRBJ2-7; TRBD2 matches at 8 bases. The germline V gene has CDR1 SNHLY and CDR2 FYNNEI. V trimming: 4 bases; J trimming: 1 base; junction bases outside the gene matches: 6. The CDR3 is 15 amino acids. Here the CDR3 DNA reads TGTGCCAGCAGTGCGGGGGGGGGCTTGTCCTACGAGCAGTACTTC. Translation gives CASSAGGGLSYEQYF.

The CDR3 here is CASSLGGSADTQYF. The CDR3, as DNA: TGTGCCAGCAGCTTAGGAGGGAGTGCAGATACGCAGTATTTT. This sequence joins TRBV11-3 and TRBJ2-3; tentative D call: TRBD2 (5 bases). CDR1 is SGHNT and CDR2 is YENEEA in the germline V gene. Trimming pared 1 base from V and 4 bases from J, leaving 9 bases between. The CDR3 is 14 amino acids.

This chain uses TRBV15 with TRBJ1-6; TRBD1 agrees at 7 bases. V lost 3 bases and J lost 6; bases outside the gene matches: 5. The germline V gene has CDR1 LNHNV and CDR2 YYDKDF (reference sequence). This CDR3 comprises 15 residues. The CDR3 DNA is TGTGCCACCAGCAGGGGACAGACTTCTAATTCACCCCTCCACTTT. This sequence encodes CATSRGQTSNSPLHF.

The chain employs TRBV7-2 and TRBJ2-5; 9 bases map to TRBD1. The V and J ends lost 1 base and 2 bases, in that order; junction bases with no gene match: 8. Germline CDR1 SGHTA, CDR2 FQGNSA. The CDR3 covers 17 residues. The CDR3: CASSLGWRDRAQETQYF. The CDR3 DNA is TGTGCCAGCAGCTTAGGATGGCGGGACAGGGCACAAGAGACCCAGTACTTC.

V usage is TRBV2 and J usage is TRBJ2-2; D is undetermined. V dropped 8 bases and J dropped 1 base, with 8 bases sitting between them. The CDR3 is made up of 13 amino acids. Germline V gives CDR1 SNHLY, CDR2 FYNNEI. The CDR3 region has the DNA TGTGCCAGCGGAAGACAGAACACCGGGGAGCTGTTTTTT. Protein sequence: CASGRQNTGELFF.

The rearrangement joins TRBV6-5 to TRBJ1-1; D not resolved. The ends were cut back, 8 bases at V and 1 base at J, with 11 bases in the middle. The CDR3 extends over 13 amino acids. Germline V lookup: CDR1 MNHEY, CDR2 SVGAGI. The CDR3 bases are TGTGCCAGCTTCCCAGTTTGGAACACTGAAGCTTTCTTT. It yields the protein CASFPVWNTEAFF.

The chain joins TRBV18 to TRBJ2-7, with D possibly being TRBD1 (5 bases). Germline V gene lookup returns CDR1 KGHSH and CDR2 LQKENI. Trimming took off 2 bases at V and 5 bases at J, with 10 bases between the two ends. This CDR3 spans 13 amino acids. The CDR3 coding sequence is TGTGCCAGCTCACCAGGGGCGCGCCACGAGCAGTACTTC. Translated: CASSPGARHEQYF.

This chain joins TRBV6-2 or TRBV6-3 and TRBJ1-5, with 7 bases fitting TRBD1. Germline-derived CDR1 and CDR2 are MNHEY and SVGEGT. CDR3 length: 14 amino acids. V dropped 5 bases and J dropped 2; count of bases not matched to a gene: 3. For the CDR3, the DNA is TGTGCCAGCAGTGGAGACAGGGGCAATCAGCCCCAGCATTTT. The encoded protein is CASSGDRGNQPQHF.

The rearrangement uses TRBV7-9 and TRBJ2-7; a weak D match, TRBD2 (6 bases). Germline V CDR1 and CDR2: SEHNR, FQNEAQ (reference sequence). The V and J ends lost 1 base and 5 bases respectively, with 12 bases between them. The CDR3 covers 14 residues. CDR3 protein: CASSLGREEDEQYF. The CDR3 bases are TGTGCCAGCAGCTTAGGCAGGGAGGAGGACGAGCAGTACTTC. Full variable domain (missing parts from reference TRBV7-9 and TRBJ2-7): DTGVSQNPRHKITKRGQNVTFRCDPISEHNRLYWYRQTLGQGPEFLTYFQNEAQLEKSRLLSDRFSAERPKGSFSTLEIQRTEQGDSAMYLCASSLGREEDEQYFGPGTRLTVT.

V is TRBV27 and J is TRBJ2-7; 10 bases map to TRBD1. After removal of 8 bases from V and 0 bases from J, the junction contained 1 base not matched to a gene. The CDR3 covers 13 residues. CDR1 is MNHEY and CDR2 is SMNVEV in the germline V gene (reference sequence). The CDR3 sequence is CASGTGASYEQYF. As DNA, the CDR3 is TGTGCCAGCGGGACAGGGGCCTCCTACGAGCAGTACTTC.

This clone has only a few counts. The V gene is TRBV5-1, the J gene TRBJ2-2; D is undetermined. The germline CDR1 and CDR2 sequences are SGHRS and YFSETQ. The CDR3 consists of 16 residues. V was clipped by 5 bases and J by 6 bases, with 20 bases between them. CDR3 loop: CASSAASAGSPGELFF. Written as DNA, the CDR3 is TGCGCCAGCAGTGCCGCGTCGGCCGGTAGCCCCGGGGAGCTGTTTTTT.

On this clone: The junction departs from germline at one end; a sequencing error may be responsible. V is TRBV5-4 and J is TRBJ1-1; TRBD1 might be the D (6 bases). This CDR3 contains 11 residues. The germline gives CDR1 SGHNT, CDR2 YYREEE (reference sequence). For the CDR3, the DNA is TGTGCCAGCAGCTCCTATCAGGGGCAAGTCTTT. Its translation is CASSSYQGQVF.

The chain carries TRBV5-5 and TRBJ1-6; D is perhaps TRBD1 (5 bases). This CDR3 contains 14 residues. Germline-derived CDR1 and CDR2 are SGHKS and YYEKEE (reference sequence). Between the trimmed V and J ends, which lost 3 bases and 9 bases, there was a span of 13 bases. The CDR3 nucleotides are TGTGCCAGCAGCTACCAGGGTGGAAGTTCACCCCTCCACTTT. This codes for CASSYQGGSSPLHF. Full variable domain (missing parts from reference TRBV5-5 and TRBJ1-6): DAGVTQSPTHLIKTRGQQVTLRCSPISGHKSVSWYQQVLGQGPQFIFQYYEKEERGRGNFPDRFSARQFPNYSSELNVNALLLGDSALYLCASSYQGGSSPLHFGNGTRLTVT.

The rearrangement joins TRBV4-2 to TRBJ2-3; 7 nucleotides agree with TRBD1. This CDR3 has 17 amino acids. V trimming: 0 bases; J trimming: 4 bases; junction bases outside the gene matches: 10. Germline CDR1 reads LGHNA; CDR2 reads YNFKEQ. The CDR3, as DNA: TGTGCCAGCAGCCAAGATGACAGGGTGTCTAAGGCAGATACGCAGTATTTT. Translated, it gives CASSQDDRVSKADTQYF.

This rearrangement joins TRBV27 to TRBJ1-6, with D possibly matching TRBD1 (5 bases). This CDR3 has 16 residues. V gave up 3 bases and J gave up 0 bases, with 9 bases separating them. Germline V gene sequence: CDR1 MNHEY, CDR2 SMNVEV (reference sequence). CDR3 in DNA: TGTGCCAGCAGTTTTGGGGGGAGCTCCTATAATTCACCCCTCCACTTT. Translated: CASSFGGSSYNSPLHF.

The rearrangement uses TRBV7-9 and TRBJ1-4; the match to TRBD1 covers 7 bases. V lost 2 bases and J lost 5; bases outside the gene matches: 5. Germline V lookup: CDR1 SEHNR, CDR2 FQNEAQ (reference sequence). The CDR3 is 15 residues long. The CDR3 protein is CASSLTGQLNEKLFF. In DNA, the CDR3 is TGTGCCAGCAGCTTAACGGGACAGTTAAATGAAAAACTGTTTTTT. Together with reference TRBV7-9 and TRBJ1-4, the CDR3 gives the full variable domain: DTGVSQNPRHKITKRGQNVTFRCDPISEHNRLYWYRQTLGQGPEFLTYFQNEAQLEKSRLLSDRFSAERPKGSFSTLEIQRTEQGDSAMYLCASSLTGQLNEKLFFGSGTQLSVL.

Written as DNA, the CDR3 is TGTGCCAGCAGTGTTGGGGCATATCAGCCCCAGCATTTT. Encoded protein: CASSVGAYQPQHF. The V and J genes are TRBV11-3 and TRBJ1-5; TRBD1 might be the D (5 bases). The CDR3 consists of 13 residues. V lost 6 bases and J lost 5, with 11 bases in between. Germline assignment: CDR1 SGHNT and CDR2 YENEEA.

The chain is built from TRBV19 and TRBJ1-3, with 7 bases identical to TRBD1. The CDR3 consists of 16 residues. Germline CDR1 reads LNHDA; CDR2 reads SQIVND (reference sequence). Germline trimming cut 10 bases from V and 0 bases from J; bases unmatched to any gene: 12. The CDR3 is CATKPGQLHSGNTIYF. The CDR3 bases are TGTGCCACTAAACCGGGACAGCTACACTCTGGAAACACCATATATTTT.

The chain uses TRBV7-2 and TRBJ2-1; D ambiguous. The CDR3 consists of 14 residues. V was cut by 1 base and J by 6 bases, with 10 bases left in between. Germline V CDR1 and CDR2: SGHTA, FQGNSA. CDR3 in amino acids: CASSLGSRLNEQFF. The CDR3 bases are TGTGCCAGCAGCTTAGGTTCCAGGCTCAATGAGCAGTTCTTC.

The chain links TRBV6-5 to TRBJ2-7; possible D gene TRBD1, 6 bases. The V end was cut by 6 bases, the J end by 7 bases, with 13 bases between. In germline, CDR1 is MNHEY, CDR2 SVGAGI. The CDR3 extends over 12 amino acids. As DNA, the CDR3 is TGTGCCAGCAGGTCAGGGGTGGGAGAGCAGTACTTC. It translates to CASRSGVGEQYF.

The V and J genes are TRBV7-3 and TRBJ2-1, with 10 bases fitting TRBD2. The CDR3 covers 15 residues. V gave up 2 bases and J gave up 10 bases; unmatched junction bases: 8. CDR1 is SGHTA, CDR2 FQGTGA, per germline. This chain's CDR3 is CASSLVSGGAREQFF. The CDR3 bases are TGTGCCAGCAGCTTAGTCAGCGGGGGGGCTAGAGAGCAGTTCTTC. The full variable domain, its missing parts supplied by reference TRBV7-3 and TRBJ2-1, is GAGVSQTPSNKVTEKGKYVELRCDPISGHTALYWYRQSLGQGPEFLIYFQGTGAADDSGLPNDRFFAVRPEGSVSTLKIQRTERGDSAVYLCASSLVSGGAREQFFGPGTRLTVL.

V is TRBV29-1 and J is TRBJ2-2, with 15 bases fitting TRBD2. This CDR3 is 13 amino acids long. CDR1 SQVTM and CDR2 ANQGSEA come from the germline V gene. V was pared by 7 bases and J by 10 bases, with 4 bases of the junction left unmatched. The CDR3 DNA reads TGCAGCGGGACTAGCGGGGGGGTTGAGGAGCTGTTTTTT. Protein product: CSGTSGGVEELFF.

This clone was counted a few times. The chain recombines TRBV19 with TRBJ1-5; the D is unclear. Germline CDR1 LNHDA, CDR2 SQIVND (reference sequence). V was clipped by 5 bases and J by 5 bases, with 7 bases between them. This CDR3 has 12 amino acids. CDR3 bases: TGTGCCAGTAGTGGGCGGGATCAGCCCCAGCATTTT. The encoded protein is CASSGRDQPQHF.

V usage is TRBV6-5 and J usage is TRBJ1-2; TRBD1 might be the D (5 bases). CDR3 size: 11 residues. V was pared by 6 bases and J by 8 bases, with 10 bases between. The germline gives CDR1 MNHEY, CDR2 SVGAGI. Written as DNA, the CDR3 is TGTGCCAGCAGCGGGGGAATCGGCTACACCTTC. Encoded protein: CASSGGIGYTF.

The chain has TRBV15 and TRBJ2-2, with a possible D match to TRBD1 (5 bases). Trimming took off 9 bases at V and 1 base at J, with 9 bases between the two ends. The CDR3 has 13 residues. In germline, CDR1 is LNHNV, CDR2 YYDKDF (reference sequence). The DNA for the CDR3 is TGTGCCACACAGGCAGAGAACACCGGGGAGCTGTTTTTT. Its translation is CATQAENTGELFF.

The chain couples TRBV6-5 to TRBJ1-2, with a weak D call TRBD1 (5 bases). Germline values: CDR1 MNHEY, CDR2 SVGAGI. The V and J ends lost 2 bases and 4 bases respectively, with 11 bases between them. This CDR3 region has 14 residues. DNA for the CDR3: TGTGCCAGCAGTTACGGTCGCCAGGGCTATGGCTACACCTTC. Translated, it gives CASSYGRQGYGYTF.

This rearrangement joins TRBV6-5 to TRBJ2-1; a possible D gene is TRBD1 (6 bases). There are 15 residues in the CDR3. The V gene's germline CDR1 is MNHEY and CDR2 SVGAGI. V dropped 6 bases and J dropped 9 bases, with 21 bases sitting between them. The CDR3 region is CASSPTPTGFGEQFF. The CDR3 DNA sequence: TGTGCCAGCAGCCCAACCCCCACAGGGTTCGGTGAGCAGTTCTTC.

This clone was observed a single time. The rearrangement joins TRBV11-1 to TRBJ1-1, with D possibly being TRBD1 (6 bases). This CDR3 is built from 15 residues. From germline, CDR1 is SGHAT and CDR2 FQDESV (reference sequence). Trimming took off 5 bases at V and 7 bases at J, with 20 bases between the two ends. DNA for the CDR3: TGTGCCAGCAGCCCAAGAAACCGACAGGCGGTTGAAGCTTTCTTT. It is translated as CASSPRNRQAVEAFF.

This chain uses TRBV7-6 with TRBJ1-4; no definite D call. V lost 8 bases, J lost 10 bases, and 26 bases lay in between. The V gene's germline CDR1 is SGHVS and CDR2 FNYEAQ. The CDR3 spans 16 residues. CDR3 sequence reads: CASGASSALGRGKLFF. Written as DNA, the CDR3 is TGTGCCAGCGGAGCGAGCAGCGCACTAGGTAGAGGAAAACTGTTTTTT.

This clone has only one observation. This chain uses TRBV28 with TRBJ1-6; TRBD1 agrees at 9 bases. Looked up from germline, CDR1 is MDHEN and CDR2 is SYDVKM. V was clipped by 5 bases and J by 7 bases; unmatched bases: 6. This CDR3 spans 15 amino acids. This CDR3 reads CASSPYRGLNSPLHF. As DNA, the CDR3 is TGTGCCAGCAGTCCCTACAGGGGGCTAAATTCACCCCTCCACTTT.

In its sample, this clone was seen once. This chain uses TRBV7-8 with TRBJ1-1, with D tentatively TRBD1 (5 bases). Trimming took off 5 bases at V and 1 base at J, with 8 bases between the two ends. The CDR3 is made up of 13 amino acids. Germline CDR1 is SGHVS and CDR2 is FQNEAQ. Written as DNA, the CDR3 is TGTGCCAGCAGCCTGGACAAGAACACTGAAGCTTTCTTT. This encodes CASSLDKNTEAFF.

There are a few counts of this clone. The V gene is TRBV25-1, the J gene TRBJ1-1; TRBD1 agrees at 8 bases. Per the germline V gene, CDR1 is MGHDK and CDR2 is SYGVNS. V lost 5 bases and J lost 4; bases outside the gene matches: 3. This CDR3 has 13 residues. In DNA, the CDR3 is TGTGCCAGCAGTAACAGGGGGATCACTGAAGCTTTCTTT. It specifies CASSNRGITEAFF.